Listed below are T cell receptor beta chains from one sample, sequenced in a study of blood T cells in healthy people across ages. One entry per CDR3 protein, called by TCRdb with MiXCR from the 5' RACE reads. Of hundreds of thousands of distinct CDR3 sequences in the sample, roughly 24% were seen once. This sample was shared with a second study, whose subject was T cells of mothers and their children.

The material sequenced was blood. The receptors here all came from a boy between 10 and 17 years old in good health. Each CDR3 is given with its conserved first and last residue. Fields, in order: CDR3 length, V gene, D gene, J gene, clone size, CDR3 DNA, CDR3 protein. The D gene is left open where the match is weak. Clone size is given for some rows only: seen once, a few or many times, or a class if the clone is expanded.

>19|TRBV12-5|TRBD2|TRBJ2-3|few
TGTGCTAGTGGTTTAGATACTAGCGGGGGCCGGCCTGGCACAGATACGCAGTATTTT
CASGLDTSGGRPGTDTQYF
>15|TRBV5-4|TRBD2|TRBJ2-5|-
TGTGCCAGCAGCCTTAGCGGGGGGGTGATGAAGACCCAGTACTTC
CASSLSGGVMKTQYF
>15|TRBV20-1|-|TRBJ2-7|few
TGCAGTGCTAGTGGTCGCCCGTCAGGGTTTTACGAGCAGTACTTC
CSASGRPSGFYEQYF
>22|TRBV20-1|TRBD2|TRBJ2-1|-
TGCAGTGCTAGAGATCCTCATTCGCCAGCGGGGGGTTTTTTCAGCTCCTACAATGAGCAGTTCTTC
CSARDPHSPAGGFFSSYNEQFF
>14|TRBV12-3/TRBV12-4|-|TRBJ2-7|many
TGTGCCAGCAGTTTTGGGCTAACTAGCTCCGAGCAGTACTTC
CASSFGLTSSEQYF
>14|TRBV20-1|-|TRBJ2-5|-
TGCAGTGCCGCGGGTGGGGGGCGGAGAGAGACCCAGTACTTC
CSAAGGGRRETQYF
>14|TRBV7-9|TRBD1|TRBJ2-7|once
TGTGCCAGCAGCCTCCGGGACAGGAAAGACGAGCAGTACTTC
CASSLRDRKDEQYF
>18|TRBV5-5|-|TRBJ2-1|-
TGTGCCAGCAGCTTGCGATCGGGCTGGGACATCAAGAACAATGAGCAGTTCTTC
CASSLRSGWDIKNNEQFF
>16|TRBV7-2|-|TRBJ2-3|few
TGTGCCAGCAGCCCAGACCCAATCTTGGGCACAGATACGCAGTATTTT
CASSPDPILGTDTQYF
>12|TRBV27|-|TRBJ1-4|-
TGTGCCAGCAGTAATCATAATGAAAAACTGTTTTTT
CASSNHNEKLFF
>15|TRBV4-1|-|TRBJ2-5|-
TGCGCCAGCAGCCAAGATTGGGCTAGCTCAGAGACCCAGTACTTC
CASSQDWASSETQYF
>14|TRBV29-1|-|TRBJ2-5|-
TGCAGCGTTGAATTTCGGGAGCACCAAGAGACCCAGTACTTC
CSVEFREHQETQYF
>13|TRBV20-1|TRBD2|TRBJ2-7|few
TGCAGTGCAAGTAGCGGGGCACACTACGAGCAGTACTTC
CSASSGAHYEQYF
>13|TRBV3-1|-|TRBJ2-1|-
TGTGCCAGCAGCCCCTCAGGGATGGGTGAGCAGTTCTTC
CASSPSGMGEQFF
>14|TRBV20-1|-|TRBJ2-1|-
TGCAGTGCCCCACCTAGCACATACCCTGATGAGCAGTTCTTC
CSAPPSTYPDEQFF
>17|TRBV7-7|TRBD1|TRBJ2-2|-
TGTGCCAGCAGCTTAGAGGACAGGGGGCATAGCACCGGGGAGCTGTTTTTT
CASSLEDRGHSTGELFF
>12|TRBV3-1|-|TRBJ1-1|-
TGTGCCAGCAGCCAAGAGGCGAGCGGGGCTTTCTTT
CASSQEASGAFF
>13|TRBV6-6|-|TRBJ2-5|many
TGTGCCAGCGGAGAAGGGGGCCAAGAGACCCAGTACTTC
CASGEGGQETQYF
>12|TRBV20-1|-|TRBJ1-2|few
TGCAGTGTTCCGGTGCAACTGGGTGGCTACACCTTC
CSVPVQLGGYTF
>14|TRBV6-5|-|TRBJ1-2|few
TGTGCCAGCAGATCAAGGATGTCAACCTATGGCTACACCTTC
CASRSRMSTYGYTF
>15|TRBV18|TRBD1|TRBJ1-4|-
TGTGCCAGCTCCCGCAGCCGGGACAGAACTGAAAAACTGTTTTTT
CASSRSRDRTEKLFF
>13|TRBV3-1|TRBD1|TRBJ2-7|many
TGTGCCAGCAGGGCAGGACAGGCGGGCGAGCAGTACTTC
CASRAGQAGEQYF